The 18 T cell receptor beta chains given below trace back to one sample, sequenced in a study of Ad26.COV2.S vaccination and SARS-CoV-2 variants. Regarding treatment: 19 received Ad26.COV2.S at low or high dose, single or two shots; several received placebo; per-sample allocation not given. After the first vaccine or placebo injection, samples were drawn on day 63. Assay: immunoSEQ multiplex PCR; the TCRdb copy retains only in-frame clones and omits some. The sample carries about 400,000 clones, around nine tenths recorded once. The material was peripheral blood, obtained in a trial of Ad26.COV2.S vaccine versus placebo. These receptors came from a person aged 18-60 years who received the Ad26.COV2.S COVID-19 vaccine or a placebo.

This clone was seen only a few times. The rearrangement links TRBV7-8 to TRBJ1-2, with D tentatively TRBD1 (6 bases). CDR1 and CDR2 (germline): SGHVS, FQNEAQ. V was trimmed by 2 bases and J by 2 bases, leaving 12 bases between them. CDR3 length: 15 residues. The CDR3 DNA follows: TGTGCCAGCAGCTTATCGGACAGCTCCAACTATGGCTACACCTTC. Translating gives CASSLSDSSNYGYTF.

The CDR3 nucleotides read TGTGCCAGCTCGGGCGGGAGCTCCTACAATGAGCAGTTCTTC. Protein sequence: CASSGGSSYNEQFF. The genes are TRBV18 and TRBJ2-1; 7 nucleotides match TRBD2. CDR1 KGHSH and CDR2 LQKENI come from the germline V gene. The length of the CDR3 is 14 residues. Trimming took 6 bases from V and 0 from J; bases not matched to a gene: 2.

This chain connects TRBV9 to TRBJ2-3, with D perhaps matching TRBD2 (6 bases). V gave up 0 bases and J gave up 5 bases, with 13 bases separating them. CDR1 and CDR2 (germline): SGDLS, YYNGEE. The CDR3 consists of 15 residues. The CDR3, as DNA: TGTGCCAGCAGCGTAGAGGGGCGGGATTTAGATACGCAGTATTTT. Translating it yields CASSVEGRDLDTQYF.

The chain has TRBV6-2 or TRBV6-3 and TRBJ1-5, with D possibly matching TRBD1 (6 bases). This CDR3 has 14 residues. Trimming took 2 bases from V and 6 from J, leaving 11 bases between them. Germline CDR1 is MNHEY and CDR2 is SVGEGT. CDR3 residues: CASSYTAGAQPQHF. CDR3 sequence (DNA): TGTGCCAGCAGTTACACAGCAGGGGCTCAGCCCCAGCATTTT.

The rearrangement uses TRBV21-1 and TRBJ2-3; the tabulated D call, TRBD1, remains unverified against the DNA. TRBV21-1 is given as a pseudogene. This CDR3 has 15 residues. The CDR3 region is CASSNYWTGGDTQYF. The CDR3 nucleotides read TGTGCCAGCAGCAACTACTGGACAGGGGGAGATACGCAGTATTTT.

The chain combines TRBV30 with TRBJ1-1; D ambiguous. With 1 base removed from V and 10 bases from J, the gap between germline ends came to 13 bases. The CDR3 runs to 12 residues. Germline V gene sequence: CDR1 GTSNPN, CDR2 SVGIG (reference sequence). The CDR3 region is CAWSGPMVGAFF. In DNA form, the CDR3 reads TGTGCCTGGAGTGGCCCCATGGTAGGAGCTTTCTTT.

V is TRBV29-1 and J is TRBJ2-1; 12 bases are a match to TRBD1. CDR3 length: 13 residues. CDR1 is SQVTM and CDR2 is ANQGSEA in the germline V gene. V trimming: 8 bases; J trimming: 6 bases; junction bases outside the gene matches: 5. CDR3 amino acids: CSSGTGGFNEQFF. The CDR3 DNA is TGCAGCTCCGGGACAGGGGGCTTCAATGAGCAGTTCTTC.

The chain links TRBV18 to TRBJ2-5; D remains ambiguous. The CDR3 runs 15 residues. Trimming pared 6 bases from V and 4 bases from J, leaving 18 bases between. Germline CDR1 reads KGHSH; CDR2 reads LQKENI. The CDR3 protein is CASSIDGSGAETQYF. The DNA of the CDR3 is TGTGCCAGCTCTATCGACGGCTCAGGAGCAGAGACCCAGTACTTC.

This clone was seen just once. The J gene is TRBJ1-1, the V gene TRBV3-1 (or the pseudogene TRBV3-2); 9 bases are a match to TRBD1. Losses at the gene ends were 4 bases for V and 6 bases for J; bases not matched to a gene: 3. Per germline, CDR1 LGHDT and CDR2 YNNKEL (reference sequence). The CDR3 sequence is 13 residues long. The CDR3 spells CASSRRQGAEAFF. The CDR3 DNA follows: TGTGCCAGCAGCCGAAGACAGGGGGCTGAAGCTTTCTTT.

J is TRBJ1-5 and V is TRBV2; TRBD1 matches at 8 bases. J gave up 3 bases and V 4 bases, and 8 bases lay outside the gene matches. The CDR3 is 16 amino acids. Germline-derived CDR1 and CDR2 are SNHLY and FYNNEI. Here the CDR3 reads CASSGGQGANNQPQHF. DNA of the CDR3: TGTGCCAGCAGTGGTGGACAGGGTGCGAACAATCAGCCCCAGCATTTT.

The chain employs TRBV5-1 and TRBJ2-2; the D gene is possibly TRBD1 (6 bases). Trimming stripped 3 bases from V and 5 bases from J, with 14 bases between. Looked up from germline, CDR1 is SGHRS and CDR2 is YFSETQ. The CDR3 runs 15 residues. For the CDR3, the DNA is TGCGCCAGCAGCTCAGGACAGCCTGGGACCGGGGAGCTGTTTTTT. Protein sequence: CASSSGQPGTGELFF. Using reference TRBV5-1 and TRBJ2-2 for the parts outside the CDR3, the full variable domain is KAGVTQTPRYLIKTRGQQVTLSCSPISGHRSVSWYQQTPGQGLQFLFEYFSETQRNKGNFPGRFSGRQFSNSRSEMNVSTLELGDSALYLCASSSGQPGTGELFFGEGSRLTVL.

This rearrangement joins TRBV12-2 to TRBJ2-1; the table calls TRBD2, which could not be checked here. TRBV12-2 is assigned pseudogene status. The CDR3 loop spans 18 amino acids. As DNA, the CDR3 is TGTGCAAGTCGCCTCGAAAGATCCGGGACTAGCGGTCACAATGAGCAGTTCTTC. This sequence encodes CASRLERSGTSGHNEQFF.

The rearrangement links TRBV4-1 to TRBJ1-6, with D unclear. The germline V and J ends were trimmed by 0 bases and 7 bases, with 13 bases remaining between them. CDR3 length: 16 residues. Germline CDR1 MGHRA, CDR2 YSYEKL. The CDR3 DNA reads as TGCGCCAGCAGCCAAGATGGTAGAGGAGGGAATTCACCCCTCCACTTT. Its translation: CASSQDGRGGNSPLHF.

This rearrangement joins TRBV28 to TRBJ1-3; D remains ambiguous. V lost 3 bases and J lost 0, with 12 bases in between. Germline CDR1 is MDHEN and CDR2 is SYDVKM. CDR3 size: 16 residues. The CDR3 DNA reads TGTGCCAGCAGTTTCTTTCAGTTCTCCTCTGGAAACACCATATATTTT. Translating gives CASSFFQFSSGNTIYF.

This chain joins TRBV19 and TRBJ1-3; D not certain. Germline-derived CDR1 and CDR2 are LNHDA and SQIVND (reference sequence). This CDR3 comprises 16 residues. V dropped 6 bases and J dropped 4 bases, with 19 bases sitting between them. The CDR3 protein is CASSPKDWAIGNTIYF. The CDR3, as DNA: TGTGCCAGTAGCCCAAAGGATTGGGCAATCGGAAACACCATATATTTT.

V gene TRBV5-4 combines with J gene TRBJ2-5; 7 nucleotides line up with TRBD1. The junction had 7 bases not matched to a gene; V was cut back by 3 bases and J by 2 bases. The CDR3 is 15 residues long. Germline CDR1 reads SGHNT; CDR2 reads YYREEE (reference sequence). CDR3 amino acids: CASSYGQDLQETQYF. CDR3 in DNA: TGTGCCAGCAGCTACGGACAGGATTTACAAGAGACCCAGTACTTC.

This clone has a handful of counts. In DNA, the CDR3 is TGCGCCAGCAGTGACAGCTTGGACTATGGCTACACCTTC. Encoded protein: CASSDSLDYGYTF. This chain links TRBV10-1 with TRBJ1-2; D call uncertain. CDR3 length: 13 amino acids. The V end lost 3 bases, the J end lost 3 bases, and 8 bases lay between the germline ends. CDR1 WNHNN and CDR2 SYGVQD come from the germline V gene (reference sequence).

The chain is built from TRBV18 and TRBJ2-1; maybe TRBD1 (6 bases). Germline CDR1 reads KGHSH; CDR2 reads LQKENI. V gave up 5 bases and J gave up 10 bases, with 12 bases separating them. The CDR3 extends over 12 amino acids. The CDR3 DNA is TGTGCCAGCTCATCACAGGGTGGCGAGCAGTTCTTC. Translated, it gives CASSSQGGEQFF.